Listed below are T cell receptor beta chains from one sample, sequenced in a study of T cells in Graves' hyperthyroidism and ophthalmopathy. TCRdb analysed the multiplex PCR reads with MiXCR anew, one entry per CDR3 protein. The sample contains over 300,000 distinct CDR3 sequences, 11% to 15% of which appear only once. Sequences were obtained from blood. All receptors derive from a woman in her fifties or sixties with Graves' hyperthyroidism. Each CDR3 is given with its conserved first and last residue. A D gene is named only where the DNA matches it firmly. The size field is filled for only some rows; it gives once, few, many or a size class.

cdr3_nt: TGTGCCAGCAGCTCACCGGGAGTAGGGCGCGAGCAGTACTTC; cdr3_aa: CASSSPGVGREQYF; j_call: TRBJ2-7; v_call: TRBV7-2; clone_size: NA; d_call: NA
cdr3_nt: TGTGCCAGCAGCTCGACAGGGTTCGGCACCGGGGAGCTGTTTTTT; cdr3_aa: CASSSTGFGTGELFF; j_call: TRBJ2-2; v_call: TRBV7-3; clone_size: many; d_call: TRBD1
cdr3_nt: TGTGCCTGGAGTGTACGGATTTGGGACAGGGGACTCGGGGCCAACGTCCTGACTTTC; cdr3_aa: CAWSVRIWDRGLGANVLTF; j_call: TRBJ2-6; v_call: TRBV30; clone_size: NA; d_call: TRBD1
cdr3_nt: TGCGCCAGCAGATTAACAGGAGATCAGCCCCAGCATTTT; cdr3_aa: CASRLTGDQPQHF; j_call: TRBJ1-5; v_call: TRBV10-2; clone_size: few; d_call: NA
cdr3_nt: TGTGCCTGGATTGGGACTGAAGCTTTCTTT; cdr3_aa: CAWIGTEAFF; j_call: TRBJ1-1; v_call: TRBV30; clone_size: many; d_call: NA
cdr3_nt: TGTGCCATCAGTGAACCTGGAGCGGGAGGGCCTTGGAACAATGAGCAGTTCTTC; cdr3_aa: CAISEPGAGGPWNNEQFF; j_call: TRBJ2-1; v_call: TRBV10-3; clone_size: many; d_call: TRBD2
cdr3_nt: TGCAGTGCAGTAGCGGGAGGTAGGGGTTACGAGCAGTACTTC; cdr3_aa: CSAVAGGRGYEQYF; j_call: TRBJ2-7; v_call: TRBV20-1; clone_size: NA; d_call: TRBD2
cdr3_nt: TGCAGTGCTACTAGCGGGATCTACGAGCAGTACTTC; cdr3_aa: CSATSGIYEQYF; j_call: TRBJ2-7; v_call: TRBV20-1; clone_size: NA; d_call: TRBD2
cdr3_nt: TGTGCCAGCAGTTTATCGAGTTGGGGGCGGAAGAACATTGAAGCTTTCTTT; cdr3_aa: CASSLSSWGRKNIEAFF; j_call: TRBJ1-1; v_call: TRBV27; clone_size: NA; d_call: NA
cdr3_nt: TGCAGTGCTGGATCCGGGACAGGCTATGGCTACACCTTC; cdr3_aa: CSAGSGTGYGYTF; j_call: TRBJ1-2; v_call: TRBV20-1; clone_size: many; d_call: TRBD1
cdr3_nt: TGTGCCAGCAGCGATACTAGCGGGAGGGGGCTGGATGAGCAGTTCTTC; cdr3_aa: CASSDTSGRGLDEQFF; j_call: TRBJ2-1; v_call: TRBV11-3; clone_size: many; d_call: TRBD2
cdr3_nt: TGTGCCAGCAGCGCCACCCTTACAGATACGCAGTATTTT; cdr3_aa: CASSATLTDTQYF; j_call: TRBJ2-3; v_call: TRBV2; clone_size: many; d_call: NA
cdr3_nt: TGTGCCAGCAGTGAAGCAGGGGCGAAAAATTCACCCCTCCACTTT; cdr3_aa: CASSEAGAKNSPLHF; j_call: TRBJ1-6; v_call: TRBV2; clone_size: many; d_call: NA
cdr3_nt: TGTGCCAGTAGTATAGGGGGTATATCCCAAGAGACCCAGTACTTC; cdr3_aa: CASSIGGISQETQYF; j_call: TRBJ2-5; v_call: TRBV19; clone_size: NA; d_call: NA
cdr3_nt: TGTGCCAGCAGCCAAGTTTTAGCGGGAGGTTCAGAGACCCAGTACTTC; cdr3_aa: CASSQVLAGGSETQYF; j_call: TRBJ2-5; v_call: TRBV4-2; clone_size: NA; d_call: TRBD2
cdr3_nt: TGTGCCAGCAGCTTAGGGGGACGTAATCGTCGCTACACCTTC; cdr3_aa: CASSLGGRNRRYTF; j_call: TRBJ1-2; v_call: TRBV5-6; clone_size: NA; d_call: NA
cdr3_nt: TGCGCCAGCAGCCAGGGGGCCAACACCAGGGAGCTGTTTTTT; cdr3_aa: CASSQGANTRELFF; j_call: TRBJ2-2; v_call: TRBV5-1; clone_size: few; d_call: TRBD1